This T cell receptor beta chain comes out of a study of shared clonotypes between healthy human individuals. This table comes from immunoSEQ multiplex PCR, and its TCRdb copy is limited to in-frame clones, with some not included. The sample contains under 2,000,000 clones, approximately 94% of which appear only once. CD45RO-negative, CCR7-positively selected cells formed the naive CD8 fraction, excluding terminally differentiated effector memory CD45RA+ cells. The length of the CDR3 is 14 residues. V lost 3 bases and J lost 2; bases outside the gene matches: 7. Germline V CDR1 and CDR2: GTSNPN, SVGIG (reference sequence).

The clonotype originates from a man aged 18 to 35 in good health. The sequencing input was naive CD8+ T cells sorted from blood. The genes are TRBV30 and TRBJ2-7, with 7 bases matching TRBD1. The CDR3 is CAWRDRTDPYEQYF. In DNA form, the CDR3 reads TGTGCCTGGAGGGACAGGACCGATCCCTACGAGCAGTACTTC.